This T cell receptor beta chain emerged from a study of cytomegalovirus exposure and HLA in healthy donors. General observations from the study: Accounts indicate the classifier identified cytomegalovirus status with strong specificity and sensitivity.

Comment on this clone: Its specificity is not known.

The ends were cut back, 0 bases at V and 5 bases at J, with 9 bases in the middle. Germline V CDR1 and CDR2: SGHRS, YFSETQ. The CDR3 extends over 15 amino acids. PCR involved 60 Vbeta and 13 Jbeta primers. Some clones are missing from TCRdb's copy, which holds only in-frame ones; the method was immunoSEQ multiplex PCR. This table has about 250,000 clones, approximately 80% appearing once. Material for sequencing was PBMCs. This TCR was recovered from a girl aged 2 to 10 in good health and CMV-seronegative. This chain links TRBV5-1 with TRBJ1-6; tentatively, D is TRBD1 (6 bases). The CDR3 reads CASSLGGTHNSPLHF. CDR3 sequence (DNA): TGCGCCAGCAGCTTGGGAGGGACACATAATTCACCCCTCCACTTT.